Listed below are T cell receptor beta chains from one sample, sequenced in a study of shared clonotypes between healthy human individuals. Sequencing was performed with immunoSEQ multiplex PCR; in TCRdb, only in-frame clones are kept and a portion is missing. This table holds some 380,000 clones, 95% to 97% found once. Sequenced sample: memory CD8+ T cells sorted from blood. The receptors here all came from a man aged 25 to 40 in good health. The conserved cysteine and the conserved F or W are not part of the CDR3 here. Fields, in order: J gene, clone size, V gene, CDR3 protein. Size is omitted from some rows. Given values are once, few, many or a class for expanded clones.

>TRBJ1-4|NA|TRBV18
ASSPDRVDKKLF
>TRBJ2-1|NA|TRBV5-1
ASSSYNEQF
>TRBJ2-7|NA|TRBV30
AWSVQGQRYYEQY
>TRBJ2-5|NA|TRBV7-4
ASSSLQAPGIWETQY
>TRBJ2-5|once|TRBV7-9
ASSLGGLSGTNQETQY
>TRBJ1-2|once|TRBV6-5
ASSYSQGAHYGYT
>TRBJ2-7|once|TRBV7-9
ASSRTGGSYEQY
>TRBJ1-1|NA|TRBV6-5
ASSDGMNTEAF
>TRBJ2-2|once|TRBV28
ASSSLPGLPFAQGELF
>TRBJ2-3|NA|TRBV25-1
ALGGSTDTQY
>TRBJ2-5|NA|TRBV4-1
ASSGYSRDRRRETQY
>TRBJ1-6|NA|TRBV11-1
ASSLAEGNSPLH
>TRBJ1-3|NA|TRBV2
ASSSDRGYSGNTIY
>TRBJ2-2|NA|TRBV7-8
ASSLEGLANTGELF
>TRBJ1-4|NA|TRBV9
ASSTPGQGALREKLF
>TRBJ2-1|NA|TRBV28
ASSSPGVPYNEQF
>TRBJ2-2|NA|TRBV28
ASSFVGLAGGELF
>TRBJ1-1|NA|TRBV16
ASSQGATEAF
>TRBJ2-7|NA|TRBV21-1
ASRSDGSYEQY
>TRBJ1-1|once|TRBV30
AWTDGTGGAGTEAF
>TRBJ2-7|NA|TRBV19
ASSSISNEQY
>TRBJ2-7|NA|TRBV10-2
ASSRLASSHEQY
>TRBJ2-2|NA|TRBV30
AWSGRNTGELF
>TRBJ2-7|NA|TRBV5-1
ASSDSSYEQY
>TRBJ2-3|NA|TRBV5-1
ASSLVGVTTDTQY
>TRBJ2-1|NA|TRBV6-6
ASTQRSSGSTEQF
>TRBJ2-2|NA|TRBV11-1
ASSPQGPIAGAAGELF
>TRBJ2-1|NA|TRBV10-3
AISGDRVEQF
>TRBJ2-2|NA|TRBV27
ASIPRPVGANGELF
>TRBJ1-3|NA|TRBV5-6
ASSRDRISSGNTIY
>TRBJ1-5|NA|TRBV28
ASSTPQGAHQPQH
>TRBJ2-5|NA|TRBV20-1
SARLSETQY
>TRBJ1-1|NA|TRBV7-9
ASMTRGYTEAF
>TRBJ2-2|NA|TRBV5-1
ASSFTGGTGELF
>TRBJ1-1|NA|TRBV10-3
AISESGQEAF
>TRBJ1-1|NA|TRBV7-9
ASSLRRGAEAF
>TRBJ2-7|NA|TRBV6-1
ASSEGAGLAYEQY
>TRBJ1-5|NA|TRBV30
AWSGWGEDQPQH
>TRBJ1-1|NA|TRBV30
AWSPSPFEAF
>TRBJ2-3|NA|TRBV27
ASSFSGQHTQY
>TRBJ2-7|NA|TRBV25-1
ASSDFGQGNSYEQY
>TRBJ1-1|NA|TRBV30
AWIPRRTEAF
>TRBJ2-2|NA|TRBV11-2
ASSLEFGKLF
>TRBJ2-3|NA|TRBV7-9
ASSLVEEDTQY
>TRBJ1-5|NA|TRBV18
ASSPGQPQH
>TRBJ1-5|NA|TRBV14
ASSQNQNQPQH
>TRBJ2-5|NA|TRBV5-1
ASSLGGLAQETQY
>TRBJ2-5|NA|TRBV5-1
ASSLLAGKETPY
>TRBJ2-7|NA|TRBV5-5
ASSSGLAGQEQY
>TRBJ1-5|NA|TRBV6-5
ASSYSSNQPQH
>TRBJ2-2|NA|TRBV18
ASSRTSGLTGELF
>TRBJ1-5|NA|TRBV5-1
ASSLGGASGNQPQH
>TRBJ2-7|NA|TRBV18
ASSIIAGGSYEQY
>TRBJ2-7|NA|TRBV6-1
ASRSSGQGYYEQY
>TRBJ1-2|once|TRBV27
ASSMTGGYGYT